This TCR beta chain appears in the sequencing data of a study of T cell changes during pregnancy in multiple sclerosis. Data came from immunoSEQ multiplex PCR; TCRdb stores just in-frame clones and leaves some out. The sample shows under 55,000 clones, approximately 90% of them seen only once. J gave up 10 bases and V 6 bases, and 4 bases lay outside the gene matches. The germline V gene encodes CDR1 MDHEN and CDR2 SYDVKM. This CDR3 is built from 12 residues. This chain uses TRBV28 with TRBJ2-7; 12 bases match TRBD1. Material: peripheral blood, obtained in the first trimester of pregnancy. This sequence originates from a female donor with multiple sclerosis, enrolled in a pregnancy study. The CDR3 nucleotides are TGTGCCAGCAGGGGACAGGGGGCAGGACAGTACTTC. It specifies CASRGQGAGQYF.